This T cell receptor (beta chain) was retrieved from a study of blood T cell repertoires in COVID-19. V dropped 6 bases and J dropped 8; count of bases not matched to a gene: 7. This CDR3 is 14 amino acids long. Germline V CDR1 and CDR2: LNHDA, SQIVND (reference sequence). Per the original methods: Using reference gene primer amplification, nucleated cell counts were estimated. The protocol was immunoSEQ multiplex PCR, while the TCRdb copy is restricted to in-frame clones and leaves out a portion. Clonal size and the V and J genes are those of that table, whereas D and trimming came from the DNA. The sample carries tens of thousands of clones, 81% recorded once.

The rearrangement uses TRBV19 and TRBJ1-2; 12 bases match TRBD1. Sample: peripheral blood. This clonotype originated in a woman aged 80 or older with COVID-19, enrolled during active disease. DNA for the CDR3: TGTGCCAGTAGCCGTACCGGGACAGGGGGCGGCTACACCTTC. Amino acids: CASSRTGTGGGYTF.